This passage covers 8 T cell receptor beta chains from one sample sequenced in a study of cytomegalovirus exposure and HLA in healthy donors. The PCR made use of 60 Vbeta and 13 Jbeta primers. Measured with immunoSEQ multiplex PCR; TCRdb has only the in-frame clones, and not every one. This sample yields more than 70,000 clones, of which around four fifths are seen a single time; around 3% belongs to the top ten. Sequenced sample: PBMCs. Every receptor here comes from a man in his fifties in good health and CMV-seropositive.

In regard to this clone: Its ends do not fully match the called genes, so a read error is possible. The V and J genes are TRBV7-9 and TRBJ2-1; a possible D gene is TRBD1 (5 bases). Germline V CDR1 and CDR2: SEHNR, FQNEAQ (reference sequence). The CDR3 length is 15 residues. The CDR3 spells CSSSLRTTQGSEQFF. The CDR3 DNA is TGTTCCAGCAGCTTAAGGACGACGCAGGGAAGTGAGCAGTTCTTC.

This chain joins TRBV2 and TRBJ2-2, with TRBD2 matching 7 bases. The CDR3 covers 14 residues. From germline, CDR1 is SNHLY and CDR2 FYNNEI. V lost 6 bases to trimming and J lost 4 bases; unmatched junction nucleotides: 5. Written as DNA, the CDR3 is TGTGCCAGCAGCTGGAGCGGGGCCACCGGGGAGCTGTTTTTT. Translated: CASSWSGATGELFF.

This chain uses TRBV7-9 with TRBJ1-1; D is unresolved. Germline CDR1 SEHNR, CDR2 FQNEAQ (reference sequence). The CDR3 loop spans 17 amino acids. Trimming left V 4 bases short and J 5 bases short, with 23 bases between. CDR3 sequence reads: CASSSSGSGMGWTEAFF. The CDR3 DNA follows: TGTGCCAGCAGCTCCTCGGGGTCTGGGATGGGTTGGACTGAAGCTTTCTTT. The entire variable domain, with the rest obtained from reference TRBV7-9 and TRBJ1-1, is as follows: DTGVSQNPRHKITKRGQNVTFRCDPISEHNRLYWYRQTLGQGPEFLTYFQNEAQLEKSRLLSDRFSAERPKGSFSTLEIQRTEQGDSAMYLCASSSSGSGMGWTEAFFGQGTRLTVV.

The rearrangement uses TRBV4-1 and TRBJ1-2; D remains ambiguous. Germline CDR1 MGHRA, CDR2 YSYEKL. This CDR3 spans 14 amino acids. V was trimmed by 1 base and J by 7 bases, leaving 13 bases between them. CDR3 sequence (DNA): TGCGCCAGCAGCCAAGGGGTCGGGAGAACTGGCTACACCTTC. Protein: CASSQGVGRTGYTF.

J is TRBJ2-1 and V is TRBV9; maybe TRBD2 (5 bases). Trimming removed 2 bases from V and 3 bases from J, with 12 bases in between. The CDR3 covers 15 residues. Germline assignment: CDR1 SGDLS and CDR2 YYNGEE. In nucleotides, the CDR3 is TGTGCCAGCAGCGTTGGCGGGCAAAACTACAATGAGCAGTTCTTC. Translated, it gives CASSVGGQNYNEQFF.

This chain joins TRBV2 and TRBJ2-5, with D uncertain. The closer fit of TRBJ2-7 to the DNA end suggests the J call may be wrong. CDR1 and CDR2 from the germline V gene are SNHLY and FYNNEI. This CDR3 has 14 amino acids. CDR3 loop: CASSEGATIDEQYF. The CDR3 DNA is TGTGCCAGCAGTGAAGGGGCAACGATCGACGAGCAGTACTTC.

Points on this clone: At one end, the junction sequence differs from germline, possibly due to a read error. The chain uses TRBV7-9 and TRBJ1-2; D not resolved. The germline V gene encodes CDR1 SEHNR and CDR2 FQNEAQ (reference sequence). This CDR3 contains 14 residues. In DNA form, the CDR3 reads TGTTCCAGCAGCGTTGGACTAATTTTCAATGGCTACACCTTC. Translation: CSSSVGLIFNGYTF. Based on the CDR3 plus reference TRBV7-9 and TRBJ1-2, the full variable domain is DTGVSQNPRHKITKRGQNVTFRCDPISEHNRLYWYRQTLGQGPEFLTYFQNEAQLEKSRLLSDRFSAERPKGSFSTLEIQRTEQGDSAMYLCSSSVGLIFNGYTFGSGTRLTVV.

This clone showed up just a few times. This CDR3 is CASSRGQGVGYTF. The CDR3 DNA reads TGCGCCAGCAGCAGGGGACAGGGCGTTGGCTACACCTTC. The J gene is TRBJ1-2, the V gene TRBV5-1; TRBD1 matches at 9 bases. CDR1 and CDR2 (germline): SGHRS, YFSETQ. Trimming removed 4 bases from V and 7 bases from J; junction bases left unmatched: 5. The CDR3 runs 13 residues.